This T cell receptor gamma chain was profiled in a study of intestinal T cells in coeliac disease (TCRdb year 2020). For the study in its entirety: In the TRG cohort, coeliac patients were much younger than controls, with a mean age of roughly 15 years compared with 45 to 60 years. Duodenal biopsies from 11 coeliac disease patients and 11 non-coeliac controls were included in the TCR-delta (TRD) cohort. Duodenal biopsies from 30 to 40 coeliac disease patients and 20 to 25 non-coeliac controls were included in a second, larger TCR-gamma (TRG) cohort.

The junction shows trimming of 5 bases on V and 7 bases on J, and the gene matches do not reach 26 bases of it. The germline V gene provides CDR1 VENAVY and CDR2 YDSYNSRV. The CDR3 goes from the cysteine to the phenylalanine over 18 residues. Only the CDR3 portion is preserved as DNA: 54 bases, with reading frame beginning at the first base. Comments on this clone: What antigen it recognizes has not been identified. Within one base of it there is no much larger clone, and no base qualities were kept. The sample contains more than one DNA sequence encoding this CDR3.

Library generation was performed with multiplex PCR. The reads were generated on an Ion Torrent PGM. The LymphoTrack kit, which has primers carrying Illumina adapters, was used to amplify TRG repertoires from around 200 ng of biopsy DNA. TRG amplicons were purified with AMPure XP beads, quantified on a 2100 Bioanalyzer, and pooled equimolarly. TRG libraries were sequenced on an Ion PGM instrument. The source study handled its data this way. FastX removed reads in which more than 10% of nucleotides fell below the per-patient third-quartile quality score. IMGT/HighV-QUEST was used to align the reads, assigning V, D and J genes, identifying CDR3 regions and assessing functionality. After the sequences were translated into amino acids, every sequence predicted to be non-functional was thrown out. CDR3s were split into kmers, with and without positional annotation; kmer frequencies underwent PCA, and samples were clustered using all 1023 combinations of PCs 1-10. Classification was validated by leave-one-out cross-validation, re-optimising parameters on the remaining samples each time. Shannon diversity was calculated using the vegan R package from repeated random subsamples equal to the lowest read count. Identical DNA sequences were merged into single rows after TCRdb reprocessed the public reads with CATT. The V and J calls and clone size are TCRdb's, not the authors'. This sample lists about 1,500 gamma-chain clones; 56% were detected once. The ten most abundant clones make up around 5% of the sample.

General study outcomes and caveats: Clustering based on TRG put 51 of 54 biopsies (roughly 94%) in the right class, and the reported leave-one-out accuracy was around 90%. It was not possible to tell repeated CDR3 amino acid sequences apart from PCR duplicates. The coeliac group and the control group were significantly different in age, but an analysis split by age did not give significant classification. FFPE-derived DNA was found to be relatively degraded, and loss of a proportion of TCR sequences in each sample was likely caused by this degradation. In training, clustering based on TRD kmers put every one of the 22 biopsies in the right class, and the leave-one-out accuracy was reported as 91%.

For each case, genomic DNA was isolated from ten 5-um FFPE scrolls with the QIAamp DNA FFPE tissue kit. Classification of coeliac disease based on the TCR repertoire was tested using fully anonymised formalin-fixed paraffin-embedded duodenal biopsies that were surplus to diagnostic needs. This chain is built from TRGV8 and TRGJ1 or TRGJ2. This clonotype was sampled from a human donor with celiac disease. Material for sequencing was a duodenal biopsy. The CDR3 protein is CATWGSGPGRGIYYKKLF. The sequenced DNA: TGTGCCACCTGGGGATCTGGGCCTGGACGGGGAATCTACTATAAGAAACTCTTT.